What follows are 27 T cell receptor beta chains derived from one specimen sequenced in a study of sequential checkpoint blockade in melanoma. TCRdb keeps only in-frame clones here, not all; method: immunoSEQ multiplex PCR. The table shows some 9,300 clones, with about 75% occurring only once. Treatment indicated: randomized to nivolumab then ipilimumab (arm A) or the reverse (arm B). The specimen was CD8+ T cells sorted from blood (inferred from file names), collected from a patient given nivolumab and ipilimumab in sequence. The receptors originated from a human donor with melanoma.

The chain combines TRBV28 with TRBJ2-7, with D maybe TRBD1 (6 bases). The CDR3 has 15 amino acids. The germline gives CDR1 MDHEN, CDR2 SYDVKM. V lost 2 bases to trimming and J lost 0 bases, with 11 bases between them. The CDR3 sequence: CASSLMDSISYEQYF. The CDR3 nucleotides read TGTGCCAGCAGTTTAATGGACAGTATCTCCTACGAGCAGTACTTC.

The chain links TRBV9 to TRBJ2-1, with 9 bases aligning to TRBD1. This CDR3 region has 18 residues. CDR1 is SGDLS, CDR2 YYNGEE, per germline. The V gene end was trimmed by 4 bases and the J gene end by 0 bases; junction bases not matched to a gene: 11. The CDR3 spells CASSQTQGAISSYNEQFF. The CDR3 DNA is TGTGCCAGCAGCCAGACACAGGGGGCCATAAGCTCCTACAATGAGCAGTTCTTC.

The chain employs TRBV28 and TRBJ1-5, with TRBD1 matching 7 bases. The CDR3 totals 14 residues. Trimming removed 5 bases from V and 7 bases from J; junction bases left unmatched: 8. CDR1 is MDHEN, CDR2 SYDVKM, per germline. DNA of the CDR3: TGTGCCAGCAGTCTTCGACAGGACAGGCAGCCCCAGCATTTT. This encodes CASSLRQDRQPQHF.

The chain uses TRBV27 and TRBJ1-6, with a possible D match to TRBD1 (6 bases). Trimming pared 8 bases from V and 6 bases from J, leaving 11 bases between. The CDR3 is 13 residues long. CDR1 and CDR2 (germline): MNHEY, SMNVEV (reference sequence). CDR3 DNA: TGTGCCAGCCACCGGACAGCTAATTCACCCCTCCACTTT. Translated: CASHRTANSPLHF.

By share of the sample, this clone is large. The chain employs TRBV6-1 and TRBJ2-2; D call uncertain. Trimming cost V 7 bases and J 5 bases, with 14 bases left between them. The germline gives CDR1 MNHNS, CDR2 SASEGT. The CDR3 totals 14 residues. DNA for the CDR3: TGTGCCAGCACCTTGAAGCTGGAGACCGGGGAGCTGTTTTTT. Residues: CASTLKLETGELFF.

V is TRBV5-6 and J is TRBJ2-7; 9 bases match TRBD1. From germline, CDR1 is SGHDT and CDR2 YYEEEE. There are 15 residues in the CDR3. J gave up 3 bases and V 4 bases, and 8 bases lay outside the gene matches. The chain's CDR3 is CASSRTGAPVYEQYF. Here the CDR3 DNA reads TGTGCCAGCAGCCGGACAGGGGCTCCCGTCTACGAGCAGTACTTC. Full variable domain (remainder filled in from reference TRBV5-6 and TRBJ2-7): DAGVTQSPTHLIKTRGQQVTLRCSPKSGHDTVSWYQQALGQGPQFIFQYYEEEERQRGNFPDRFSGHQFPNYSSELNVNALLLGDSALYLCASSRTGAPVYEQYFGPGTRLTVT.

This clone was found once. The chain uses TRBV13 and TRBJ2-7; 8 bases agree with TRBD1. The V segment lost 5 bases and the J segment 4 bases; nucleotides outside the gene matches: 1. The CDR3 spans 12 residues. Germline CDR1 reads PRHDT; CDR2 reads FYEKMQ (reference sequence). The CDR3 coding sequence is TGTGCCAGCAGCCAGGGGGCATACGAGCAGTACTTC. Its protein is CASSQGAYEQYF.

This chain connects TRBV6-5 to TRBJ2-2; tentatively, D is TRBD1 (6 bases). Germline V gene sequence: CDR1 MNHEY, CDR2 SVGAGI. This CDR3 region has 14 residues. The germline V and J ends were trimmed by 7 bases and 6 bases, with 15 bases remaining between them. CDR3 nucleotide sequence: TGTGCCAGCATGGAAACAGGGTCCCCCGGGGAGCTGTTTTTT. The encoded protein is CASMETGSPGELFF.

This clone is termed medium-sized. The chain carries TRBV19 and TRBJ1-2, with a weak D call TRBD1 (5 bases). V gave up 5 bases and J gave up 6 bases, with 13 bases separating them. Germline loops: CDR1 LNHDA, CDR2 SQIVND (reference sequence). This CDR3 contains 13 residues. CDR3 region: CASSPDGGDGYTF. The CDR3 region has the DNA TGTGCCAGTAGTCCCGACGGGGGTGATGGCTACACCTTC.

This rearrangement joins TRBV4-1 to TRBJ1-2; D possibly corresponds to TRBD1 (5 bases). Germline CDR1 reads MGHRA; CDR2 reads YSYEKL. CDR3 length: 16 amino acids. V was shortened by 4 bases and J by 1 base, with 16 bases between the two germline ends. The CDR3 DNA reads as TGCGCCAGCAGCCGATGGACGGGGGAACTTAACTATGGCTACACCTTC. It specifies CASSRWTGELNYGYTF.

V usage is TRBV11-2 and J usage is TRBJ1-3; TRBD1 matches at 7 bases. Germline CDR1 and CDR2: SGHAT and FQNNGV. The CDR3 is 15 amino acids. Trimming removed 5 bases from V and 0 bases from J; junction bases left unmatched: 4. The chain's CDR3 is CASSNDRASGNTIYF. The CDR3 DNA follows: TGTGCCAGCAGCAATGACAGGGCCTCTGGAAACACCATATATTTT. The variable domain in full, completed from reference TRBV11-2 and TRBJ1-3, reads EAGVAQSPRYKIIEKRQSVAFWCNPISGHATLYWYQQILGQGPKLLIQFQNNGVVDDSQLPKDRFSAERLKGVDSTLKIQPAKLEDSAVYLCASSNDRASGNTIYFGEGSWLTVV.

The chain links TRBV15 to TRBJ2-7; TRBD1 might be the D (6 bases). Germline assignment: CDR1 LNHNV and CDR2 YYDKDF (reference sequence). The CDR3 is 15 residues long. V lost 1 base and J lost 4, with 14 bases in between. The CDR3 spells CATSRVQTGSYEQYF. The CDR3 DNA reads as TGTGCCACCAGCAGAGTCCAGACAGGATCTTACGAGCAGTACTTC.

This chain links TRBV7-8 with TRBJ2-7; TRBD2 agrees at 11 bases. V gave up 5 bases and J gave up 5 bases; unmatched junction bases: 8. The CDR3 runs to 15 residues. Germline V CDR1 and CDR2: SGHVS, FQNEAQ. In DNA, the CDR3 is TGTGCCAGCAGCCACACTAGCGGGAGTAGGGACGAGCAGTACTTC. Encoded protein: CASSHTSGSRDEQYF. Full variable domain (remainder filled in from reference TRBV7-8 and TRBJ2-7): GAGVSQSPRYKVAKRGQDVALRCDPISGHVSLFWYQQALGQGPEFLTYFQNEAQLDKSGLPSDRFFAERPEGSVSTLKIQRTQQEDSAVYLCASSHTSGSRDEQYFGPGTRLTVT.

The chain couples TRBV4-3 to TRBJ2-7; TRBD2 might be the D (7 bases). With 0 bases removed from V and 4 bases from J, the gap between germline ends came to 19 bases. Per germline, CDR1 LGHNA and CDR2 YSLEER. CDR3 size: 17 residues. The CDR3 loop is CASSQDPGGGIRYEQYF. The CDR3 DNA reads TGCGCCAGCAGCCAAGATCCGGGGGGCGGAATTCGGTACGAGCAGTACTTC.

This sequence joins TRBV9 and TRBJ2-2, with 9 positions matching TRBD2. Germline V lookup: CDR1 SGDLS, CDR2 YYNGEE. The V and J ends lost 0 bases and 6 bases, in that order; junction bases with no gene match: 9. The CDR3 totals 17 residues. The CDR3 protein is CASSVAMVAGVAGELFF. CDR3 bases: TGTGCCAGCAGCGTAGCTATGGTAGCGGGAGTCGCCGGGGAGCTGTTTTTT.

The CDR3, as DNA: TGTGCCAGCAGCCCCCCGCCTAGCGGCCCCTACAATGAGCAGTTCTTC. It is translated as CASSPPPSGPYNEQFF. The chain has TRBV7-9 and TRBJ2-1; 7 positions match TRBD2. The CDR3 spans 16 residues. The V and J ends lost 5 bases and 2 bases, in that order; junction bases with no gene match: 9. CDR1 is SEHNR, CDR2 FQNEAQ, per germline (reference sequence).

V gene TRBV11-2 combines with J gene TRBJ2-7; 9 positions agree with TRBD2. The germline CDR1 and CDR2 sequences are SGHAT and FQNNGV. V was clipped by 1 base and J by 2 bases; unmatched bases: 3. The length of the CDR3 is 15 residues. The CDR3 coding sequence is TGTGCCAGCAGCTTAGGACTAGCGGATACCTACGAGCAGTACTTC. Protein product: CASSLGLADTYEQYF.

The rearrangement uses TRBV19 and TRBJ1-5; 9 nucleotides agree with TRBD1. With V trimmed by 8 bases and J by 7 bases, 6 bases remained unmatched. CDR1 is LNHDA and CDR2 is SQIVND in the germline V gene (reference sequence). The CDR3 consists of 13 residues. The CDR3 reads CASHRDRAQPQHF. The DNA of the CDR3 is TGTGCCAGTCATCGGGACAGGGCCCAGCCCCAGCATTTT.

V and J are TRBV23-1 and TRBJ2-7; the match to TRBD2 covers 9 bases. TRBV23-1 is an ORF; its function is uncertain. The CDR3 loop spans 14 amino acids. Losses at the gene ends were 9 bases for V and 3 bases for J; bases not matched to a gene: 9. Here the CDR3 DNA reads TGCGCCAGTTCCCGCGGGGGGGGCGGCTACGAGCAGTACTTC. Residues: CASSRGGGGYEQYF.

The CDR3 nucleotides are TGCGCCAGCAGCTTGGTAGGTGGGGGCGCGGACGAGCAGTACTTC. Translation: CASSLVGGGADEQYF. The rearrangement links TRBV5-1 to TRBJ2-7; perhaps TRBD1 as D (6 bases). Germline CDR1 and CDR2: SGHRS and YFSETQ. Trimming stripped 0 bases from V and 5 bases from J, with 15 bases between. The CDR3 spans 15 residues.

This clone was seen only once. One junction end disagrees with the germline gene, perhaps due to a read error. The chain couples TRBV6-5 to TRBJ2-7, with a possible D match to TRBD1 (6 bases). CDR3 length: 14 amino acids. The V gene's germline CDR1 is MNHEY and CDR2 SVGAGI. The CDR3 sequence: CASSYGTRESEEYF. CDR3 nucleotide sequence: TGTGCCAGCAGTTACGGGACAAGGGAGTCCGAGGAGTACTTC.

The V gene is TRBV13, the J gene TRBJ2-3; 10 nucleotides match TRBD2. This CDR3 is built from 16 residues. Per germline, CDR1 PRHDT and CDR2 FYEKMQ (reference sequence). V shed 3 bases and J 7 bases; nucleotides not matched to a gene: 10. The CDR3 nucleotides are TGTGCCAGCAGCTTCCCAAGCGGGAGGGAGGGACATACGCAGTATTTT. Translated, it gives CASSFPSGREGHTQYF.

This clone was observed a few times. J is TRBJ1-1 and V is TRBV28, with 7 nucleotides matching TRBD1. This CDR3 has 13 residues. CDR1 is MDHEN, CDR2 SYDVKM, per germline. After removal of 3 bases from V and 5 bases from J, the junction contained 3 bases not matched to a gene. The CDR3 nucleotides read TGTGCCAGCAGTTTTCCAGGGGGTACTGAAGCTTTCTTT. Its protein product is CASSFPGGTEAFF.

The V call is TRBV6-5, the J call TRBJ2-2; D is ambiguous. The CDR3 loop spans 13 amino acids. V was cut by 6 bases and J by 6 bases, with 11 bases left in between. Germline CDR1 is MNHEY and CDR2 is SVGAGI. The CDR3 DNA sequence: TGTGCCAGCAGCCCGTTTAGTTCCGGGGAGCTGTTTTTT. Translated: CASSPFSSGELFF.

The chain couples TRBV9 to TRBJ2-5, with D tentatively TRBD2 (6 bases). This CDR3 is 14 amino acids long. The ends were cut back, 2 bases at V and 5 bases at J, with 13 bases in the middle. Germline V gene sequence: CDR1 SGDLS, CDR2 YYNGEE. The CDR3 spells CASSVFSGGETQYF. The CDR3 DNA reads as TGTGCCAGCAGCGTTTTCTCCGGGGGTGAGACCCAGTACTTC.

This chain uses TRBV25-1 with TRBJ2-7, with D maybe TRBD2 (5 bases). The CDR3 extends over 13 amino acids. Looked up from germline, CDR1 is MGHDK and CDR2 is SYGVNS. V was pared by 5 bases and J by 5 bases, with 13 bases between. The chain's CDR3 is CASSIGKFNEQYF. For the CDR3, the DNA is TGTGCCAGCAGTATCGGGAAGTTCAACGAGCAGTACTTC.

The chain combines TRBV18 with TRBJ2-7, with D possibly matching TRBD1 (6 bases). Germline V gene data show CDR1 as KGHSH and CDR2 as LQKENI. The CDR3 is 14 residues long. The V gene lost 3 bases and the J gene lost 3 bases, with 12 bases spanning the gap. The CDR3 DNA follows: TGTGCCAGCTCACCCGAACAGGGATTCTACGAGCAGTACTTC. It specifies CASSPEQGFYEQYF.